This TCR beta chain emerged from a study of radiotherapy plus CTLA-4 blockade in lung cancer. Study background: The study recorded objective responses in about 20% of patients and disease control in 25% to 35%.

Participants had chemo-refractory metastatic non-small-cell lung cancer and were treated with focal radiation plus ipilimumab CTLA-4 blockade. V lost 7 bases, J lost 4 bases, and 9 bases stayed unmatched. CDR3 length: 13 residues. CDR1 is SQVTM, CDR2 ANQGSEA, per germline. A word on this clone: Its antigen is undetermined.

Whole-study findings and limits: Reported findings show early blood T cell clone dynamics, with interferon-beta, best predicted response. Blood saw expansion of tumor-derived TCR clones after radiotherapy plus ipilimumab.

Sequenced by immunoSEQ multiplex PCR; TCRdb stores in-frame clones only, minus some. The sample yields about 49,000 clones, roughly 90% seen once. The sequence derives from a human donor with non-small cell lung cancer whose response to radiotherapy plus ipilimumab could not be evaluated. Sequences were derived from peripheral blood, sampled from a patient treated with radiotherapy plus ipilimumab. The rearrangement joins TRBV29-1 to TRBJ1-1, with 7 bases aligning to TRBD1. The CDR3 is CSAREGARTEAFF. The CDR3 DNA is TGCAGCGCCCGAGAGGGGGCGCGCACTGAAGCTTTCTTT.